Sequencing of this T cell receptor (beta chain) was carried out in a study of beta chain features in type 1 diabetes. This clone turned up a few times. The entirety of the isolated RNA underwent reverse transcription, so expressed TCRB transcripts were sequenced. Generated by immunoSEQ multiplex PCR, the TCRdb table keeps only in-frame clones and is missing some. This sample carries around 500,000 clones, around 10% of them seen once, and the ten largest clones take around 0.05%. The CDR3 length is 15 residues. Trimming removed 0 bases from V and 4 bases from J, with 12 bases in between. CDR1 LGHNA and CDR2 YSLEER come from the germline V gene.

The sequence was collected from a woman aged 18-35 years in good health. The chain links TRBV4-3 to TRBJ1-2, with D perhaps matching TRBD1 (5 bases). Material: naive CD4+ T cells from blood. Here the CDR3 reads CASSQDDRGFYGYTF. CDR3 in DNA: TGCGCCAGCAGCCAAGACGACCGGGGCTTCTATGGCTACACCTTC.